A selection of T cell receptor beta chains follows, all from one sample in a study of T cells in tuberculosis. The protocol was immunoSEQ multiplex PCR, while the TCRdb copy is restricted to in-frame clones and leaves out a portion. The sample shows roughly 32,000 clones, roughly 96% of them seen only once. The sample was PBMCs. All receptors derive from a donor aged 10-29 years with latent tuberculosis or without tuberculosis infection. CDR3s include the opening cysteine and the closing phenylalanine or tryptophan. A D gene is named only where the DNA matches it firmly.

>-|TRBJ2-3|TRBV27
CASKARSTDTQYF
TGTGCCAGCAAAGCCCGAAGCACAGATACGCAGTATTTT
>-|TRBJ1-4|TRBV2
CASRQDNTRYEKLFF
TGTGCCAGCAGGCAAGACAACACTCGATATGAAAAACTGTTTTTT
>-|TRBJ2-5|TRBV6-6
CASRRQETQYF
TGTGCCAGCAGGAGGCAAGAGACCCAGTACTTC
>-|TRBJ2-1|TRBV4-1
CASSQEPAPFYREQFF
TGCGCCAGCAGCCAGGAACCGGCCCCCTTTTACAGGGAGCAGTTCTTC
>-|TRBJ2-3|TRBV19
CASSPPGHSTDTQYF
TGTGCCAGTAGTCCCCCGGGACATAGCACAGATACGCAGTATTTT
>-|TRBJ1-5|TRBV6-4
CASTGGGCYSNQPQHF
TGTGCCAGCACGGGAGGGGGGTGTTATAGCAATCAGCCCCAGCATTTT
>TRBD1|TRBJ1-2|TRBV6-1
CASSGRGRGYGYTF
TGTGCCAGCAGCGGCAGGGGGCGTGGGTATGGCTACACCTTC
>-|TRBJ2-5|TRBV5-1
CASSLFQTQETQYF
TGCGCCAGCAGCTTATTCCAGACTCAAGAGACCCAGTACTTC
>-|TRBJ2-7|TRBV6-1
CASSDQKGQGSYEQYF
TGTGCCAGCAGTGACCAGAAAGGGCAGGGTTCCTACGAGCAGTACTTC
>TRBD2|TRBJ2-7|TRBV10-1
CASSESLAGPSYEQYF
TGCGCCAGCAGCGAATCCCTAGCGGGGCCCTCCTACGAGCAGTACTTC